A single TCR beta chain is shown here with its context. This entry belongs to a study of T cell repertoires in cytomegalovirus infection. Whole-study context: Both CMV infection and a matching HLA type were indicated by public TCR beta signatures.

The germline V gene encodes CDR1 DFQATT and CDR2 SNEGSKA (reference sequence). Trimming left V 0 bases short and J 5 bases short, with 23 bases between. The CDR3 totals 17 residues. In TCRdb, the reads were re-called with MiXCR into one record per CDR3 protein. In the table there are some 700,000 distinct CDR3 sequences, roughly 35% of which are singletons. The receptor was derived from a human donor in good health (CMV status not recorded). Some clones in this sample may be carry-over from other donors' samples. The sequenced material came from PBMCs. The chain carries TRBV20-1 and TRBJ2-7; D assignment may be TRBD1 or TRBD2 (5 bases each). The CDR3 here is CSARDGVGGRGVHEQYF. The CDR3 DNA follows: TGCAGTGCTAGAGATGGAGTGGGCGGCCGAGGGGTCCACGAGCAGTACTTC.